Following are 17 T cell receptor beta chains from one sample sequenced in a study of blood T cell repertoires in COVID-19. Repertoires were generated with immunoSEQ multiplex PCR, while TCRdb's copy carries only in-frame clones and drops some. Altogether about 190,000 clones are present, 70% to 90% being singletons, with the ten largest covering 20% to 25%. The sample was peripheral blood. The receptors originated from a man aged 55 to 70 with active or convalescent COVID-19.

The rearrangement links TRBV6-5 to TRBJ2-3, with D perhaps TRBD1 (7 bases). CDR1 is MNHEY and CDR2 is SVGAGI in the germline V gene. The CDR3 is 14 residues long. Trimming left V 6 bases short and J 5 bases short, with 15 bases between. CDR3 DNA: TGTGCCAGCAGAGGAGGGGGCAAGCGAGATACGCAGTATTTT. Translating gives CASRGGGKRDTQYF.

The chain links TRBV5-1 to TRBJ1-4; D may be TRBD1 (6 bases). The CDR3 totals 14 residues. CDR1 SGHRS and CDR2 YFSETQ come from the germline V gene. Trimming left V 7 bases short and J 6 bases short, with 16 bases between. The CDR3 reads CASRAGGSDEKLFF. DNA of the CDR3: TGCGCCAGCCGGGCGGGGGGCTCGGATGAAAAACTGTTTTTT.

V gene TRBV29-1 combines with J gene TRBJ2-7; 7 positions agree with TRBD1. The CDR3 sequence is 13 residues long. The germline V gene encodes CDR1 SQVTM and CDR2 ANQGSEA. The J segment lost 5 bases and the V segment lost 4 bases, leaving 8 bases of the junction unmatched. CDR3 nucleotides: TGCAGCGTTGCTCGACAGGGAAGGAACGAGCAGTACTTC. Translated: CSVARQGRNEQYF.

The chain combines TRBV2 with TRBJ1-1; D is unclear. V lost 4 bases and J 2 bases, leaving 17 bases between the germline ends. This CDR3 has 16 amino acids. CDR1 and CDR2 from the germline V gene are SNHLY and FYNNEI. The CDR3 region has the DNA TGTGCCAGCAGTGCCGGTCTCAATTGGTTTAACACTGAAGCTTTCTTT. This translates into CASSAGLNWFNTEAFF.

The genes are TRBV9 and TRBJ1-1; D gene unclear. V gave up 2 bases and J gave up 0 bases, with 14 bases separating them. The length of the CDR3 is 16 residues. Germline assignment: CDR1 SGDLS and CDR2 YYNGEE. CDR3: CASSVQADQLNTEAFF. Written as DNA, the CDR3 is TGTGCCAGCAGCGTTCAAGCGGACCAGCTGAACACTGAAGCTTTCTTT.

The chain links TRBV14 to TRBJ2-4, with TRBD2 identical over 9 bases. The CDR3 totals 14 residues. The trim removed 6 bases at V and 8 bases at J, leaving 8 bases unmatched. Germline V gene data show CDR1 as SGHDN and CDR2 as FVKESK. CDR3: CASRLGGGGDIQYF. CDR3 in DNA: TGTGCCAGCAGGTTGGGGGGCGGGGGGGACATTCAGTACTTC.

The V call is TRBV18, the J call TRBJ2-3; 8 bases are a match to TRBD2. With 3 bases clipped from V and 4 bases from J, the junction kept 9 bases outside the gene matches. CDR1 and CDR2 from the germline V gene are KGHSH and LQKENI. This CDR3 is 16 amino acids long. The CDR3: CASSPMTSASSDTQYF. CDR3 bases: TGTGCCAGCTCACCCATGACTAGCGCGAGTTCAGATACGCAGTATTTT. Full variable domain (remainder filled in from reference TRBV18 and TRBJ2-3): NAGVMQNPRHLVRRRGQEARLRCSPMKGHSHVYWYRQLPEEGLKFMVYLQKENIIDESGMPKERFSAEFPKEGPSILRIQQVVRGDSAAYFCASSPMTSASSDTQYFGPGTRLTVL.

The chain couples TRBV5-1 to TRBJ2-3; 8 bases align to TRBD2. This CDR3 is built from 15 residues. CDR1 and CDR2 (germline): SGHRS, YFSETQ. V was clipped by 2 bases and J by 0 bases; unmatched bases: 2. CDR3 sequence (DNA): TGCGCCAGCAGCTTAGTAGCGGGGAGCACAGATACGCAGTATTTT. Translation: CASSLVAGSTDTQYF. The variable domain in full, with the rest retrieved from reference TRBV5-1 and TRBJ2-3, is KAGVTQTPRYLIKTRGQQVTLSCSPISGHRSVSWYQQTPGQGLQFLFEYFSETQRNKGNFPGRFSGRQFSNSRSEMNVSTLELGDSALYLCASSLVAGSTDTQYFGPGTRLTVL.

The V gene is TRBV15, the J gene TRBJ1-2, with 7 bases fitting TRBD1. Looked up from germline, CDR1 is LNHNV and CDR2 is YYDKDF (reference sequence). The junction had 10 bases not matched to a gene; V was cut back by 1 base and J by 14 bases. There are 13 residues in the CDR3. The CDR3 DNA is TGTGCCACCAGCAGAGGGGGGGTGACAGGGAGTACCTTC. This translates into CATSRGGVTGSTF. The variable domain in full, completed from reference TRBV15 and TRBJ1-2, reads DAMVIQNPRYQVTQFGKPVTLSCSQTLNHNVMYWYQQKSSQAPKLLFHYYDKDFNNEADTPDNFQSRRPNTSFCFLDIRSPGLGDTAMYLCATSRGGVTGSTFGSGTRLTVV.

The genes are TRBV18 and TRBJ2-2, with 8 bases aligning to TRBD1. The junction had 2 bases not matched to a gene; V was cut back by 1 base and J by 1 base. CDR3 size: 16 residues. Germline V gene lookup returns CDR1 KGHSH and CDR2 LQKENI. The CDR3 nucleotides read TGTGCCAGCTCACCACGGACAGGGATGAACACCGGGGAGCTGTTTTTT. Protein: CASSPRTGMNTGELFF.

The chain carries TRBV14 and TRBJ1-1; D remains ambiguous. The germline gives CDR1 SGHDN, CDR2 FVKESK. The CDR3 sequence is 11 residues long. V lost 8 bases and J 6 bases, leaving 10 bases between the germline ends. CDR3 in DNA: TGTGCCAGCCCCCGAGGCCCTGAAGCTTTCTTT. The encoded protein is CASPRGPEAFF.

The chain carries TRBV27 and TRBJ2-1; TRBD1 is a possible D gene (6 bases). Trimming left V 0 bases short and J 2 bases short, with 11 bases between. From germline, CDR1 is MNHEY and CDR2 SMNVEV (reference sequence). The CDR3 loop spans 16 amino acids. The CDR3 protein is CASSLSPGHTYNEQFF. As DNA, the CDR3 is TGTGCCAGCAGTTTATCGCCGGGACATACCTACAATGAGCAGTTCTTC.

The chain uses TRBV15 and TRBJ2-7; D may be TRBD2 (6 bases). Trimming left V 1 base short and J 4 bases short, with 20 bases between. Germline values: CDR1 LNHNV, CDR2 YYDKDF (reference sequence). CDR3 size: 17 residues. CDR3 region: CATSRVRGWAGRYEQYF. CDR3 bases: TGTGCCACCAGCAGAGTTCGGGGTTGGGCGGGGCGATACGAGCAGTACTTC.

The rearrangement uses TRBV7-8 and TRBJ2-7; D perhaps matches TRBD1 (6 bases). The CDR3 has 17 amino acids. CDR1 and CDR2 (germline): SGHVS, FQNEAQ. V was cut by 4 bases and J by 1 base, with 20 bases left in between. The CDR3 loop reads CASSSALTGHSSYEQYF. CDR3 DNA sequence: TGTGCCAGCAGCTCAGCCCTCACGGGACATAGTTCCTACGAGCAGTACTTC. Supplemented by reference TRBV7-8 and TRBJ2-7, the full variable domain reads GAGVSQSPRYKVAKRGQDVALRCDPISGHVSLFWYQQALGQGPEFLTYFQNEAQLDKSGLPSDRFFAERPEGSVSTLKIQRTQQEDSAVYLCASSSALTGHSSYEQYFGPGTRLTVT.

This chain uses TRBV5-1 with TRBJ1-2; no definite D call. Germline V gene sequence: CDR1 SGHRS, CDR2 YFSETQ. The CDR3 has 15 residues. V dropped 0 bases and J dropped 4 bases, with 13 bases sitting between them. The chain's CDR3 is CASSLAGQVLYGYTF. CDR3 DNA: TGCGCCAGCAGCTTGGCTGGGCAGGTTCTCTATGGCTACACCTTC.

The chain carries TRBV3-1 (or the pseudogene TRBV3-2) and TRBJ2-5, with no clear D. The CDR3 is made up of 14 amino acids. Looked up from germline, CDR1 is LGHDT and CDR2 is YNNKEL (reference sequence). Trimming removed 1 base from V and 1 base from J, with 7 bases in between. The CDR3 DNA reads TGTGCCAGCAGCCAAGGCGGCAGCCAAGAGACCCAGTACTTC. Residues: CASSQGGSQETQYF.

This rearrangement joins TRBV5-6 to TRBJ1-3; the D is unclear. Germline V gene lookup returns CDR1 SGHDT and CDR2 YYEEEE. This CDR3 comprises 15 residues. The germline V and J ends were trimmed by 3 bases and 5 bases, with 15 bases remaining between them. In DNA, the CDR3 is TGTGCCAGCAGCTCATACCGGGAAGCTAGAAACACCATATATTTT. Translating it yields CASSSYREARNTIYF.